These 15 T cell receptor beta chains were sequenced from one sample in a study of T-cell memory formation after mild COVID-19. TCRdb fed the 5' RACE reads into MiXCR, producing one record per CDR3 protein. Here the sample spans roughly 450,000 distinct CDR3 sequences, 18% being singletons. The material sequenced was PBMCs or a T cell subset sorted from them (not recorded which). All receptors derive from an adult woman who had mild COVID-19 (a few samples of this study predate the infection). Cell type and time point are not known.

This rearrangement joins TRBV6-4 to TRBJ1-1; perhaps TRBD1 as D (6 bases). The CDR3 sequence is 14 residues long. Germline V gives CDR1 MRHNA, CDR2 SNTAGT. V gave up 2 bases and J gave up 5 bases, with 12 bases separating them. CDR3 DNA: TGTGCCAGCAGTGACGGCGAGGGGGGAACTGAAGCTTTCTTT. Translating gives CASSDGEGGTEAFF.

The chain is built from TRBV5-1 and TRBJ2-4; D remains unclear. The CDR3 sequence is 14 residues long. Germline V gene lookup returns CDR1 SGHRS and CDR2 YFSETQ. Trimming stripped 4 bases from V and 3 bases from J, with 11 bases between. This chain's CDR3 is CASSPVAGKNIQYF. In nucleotides, the CDR3 is TGCGCCAGCAGCCCGGTTGCTGGCAAAAACATTCAGTACTTC. The variable domain in full, completed from reference TRBV5-1 and TRBJ2-4, reads KAGVTQTPRYLIKTRGQQVTLSCSPISGHRSVSWYQQTPGQGLQFLFEYFSETQRNKGNFPGRFSGRQFSNSRSEMNVSTLELGDSALYLCASSPVAGKNIQYFGAGTRLSVL.

This clonotype has just a few counts. This rearrangement joins TRBV9 to TRBJ2-6; no reliable D call. Germline assignment: CDR1 SGDLS and CDR2 YYNGEE. The germline V and J ends were trimmed by 0 bases and 3 bases, with 7 bases remaining between them. The CDR3 has 15 residues. The CDR3 DNA is TGTGCCAGCAGCGTAGATCCGGGTGGGGCCAACGTCCTGACTTTC. Amino acid sequence: CASSVDPGGANVLTF.

This clonotype was recorded a few times. This chain uses TRBV5-6 with TRBJ2-3, with 8 bases matching TRBD2. The CDR3 covers 16 residues. Germline V gene data show CDR1 as SGHDT and CDR2 as YYEEEE. The V segment lost 3 bases and the J segment 6 bases; nucleotides outside the gene matches: 12. CDR3 loop: CASSSLGLDDGDTQYF. For the CDR3, the DNA is TGTGCCAGCAGCTCCTTGGGACTAGATGATGGGGATACGCAGTATTTT.

V and J are TRBV11-2 and TRBJ1-3; no reliable D call. V shed 5 bases and J shed 0 bases, with 11 bases lying between them. This CDR3 is built from 15 residues. From germline, CDR1 is SGHAT and CDR2 FQNNGV. The CDR3 loop is CASSPSLGSGNTIYF. CDR3 sequence (DNA): TGTGCCAGCAGCCCTTCCTTAGGCTCTGGAAACACCATATATTTT.

There are a few counts of this clonotype. J is TRBJ2-7 and V is TRBV7-9, with a weak D call TRBD1 (5 bases). CDR3 length equals 14 residues. Trimming shortened V by 5 bases and J by 3 bases, and 14 bases separated the two germline ends. Germline V gene sequence: CDR1 SEHNR, CDR2 FQNEAQ (reference sequence). The CDR3 region has the DNA TGTGCCAGCAGCGCCTCCACAGGATACTACGAGCAGTACTTC. Its translation: CASSASTGYYEQYF.

The CDR3 region is CATSSAGPGEKLFF. The CDR3 region has the DNA TGTGCCACCAGTTCGGCCGGACCGGGAGAAAAACTGTTTTTT. The rearrangement links TRBV24-1 to TRBJ1-4; D remains unclear. The CDR3 is 14 amino acids. Between the trimmed V and J ends, which lost 6 bases and 8 bases, there was a span of 15 bases. Germline CDR1 is KGHDR and CDR2 is SFDVKD.

This clonotype was seen more than once but under ten times. V and J are TRBV2 and TRBJ2-7; D might be TRBD1 or TRBD2, each matching 6 bases. This CDR3 is 13 amino acids long. V dropped 8 bases and J dropped 1 base, with 12 bases sitting between them. The germline V gene has CDR1 SNHLY and CDR2 FYNNEI. CDR3: CASHRDSSYEQYF. The DNA for the CDR3 is TGTGCCAGCCACAGGGACTCTTCCTACGAGCAGTACTTC.

The chain carries TRBV5-1 and TRBJ2-5, with 12 nucleotides matching TRBD2. The CDR3 spans 17 residues. Germline lookup yields CDR1 SGHRS and CDR2 YFSETQ. V gave up 0 bases and J gave up 0 bases; unmatched junction bases: 3. CDR3 sequence (DNA): TGCGCCAGCAGCTTGGGTACTAGCGGGAGGAACCAAGAGACCCAGTACTTC. It is translated as CASSLGTSGRNQETQYF.

This clonotype occurred a few times. The chain joins TRBV5-1 to TRBJ2-7; the match to TRBD1 covers 7 bases. Germline V gene lookup returns CDR1 SGHRS and CDR2 YFSETQ. Trimming removed 0 bases from V and 3 bases from J; junction bases left unmatched: 9. This CDR3 has 16 amino acids. CDR3 in DNA: TGCGCCAGCAGCTTGGGAACAGGGGCGACGCACTACGAGCAGTACTTC. This sequence encodes CASSLGTGATHYEQYF.

The rearrangement uses TRBV7-9 and TRBJ1-1; D is perhaps TRBD1 (6 bases). This CDR3 has 15 residues. The germline V gene encodes CDR1 SEHNR and CDR2 FQNEAQ (reference sequence). The V end lost 4 bases, the J end lost 0 bases, and 12 bases lay between the germline ends. CDR3 bases: TGTGCCAGCAGCTCTCATACAGGGATGAACACTGAAGCTTTCTTT. Translated, it gives CASSSHTGMNTEAFF.

J is TRBJ1-2 and V is TRBV30, with D perhaps TRBD1 (5 bases). V lost 3 bases to trimming and J lost 0 bases, with 14 bases between them. The CDR3 sequence is 15 residues long. Germline CDR1 GTSNPN, CDR2 SVGIG (reference sequence). The CDR3, as DNA: TGTGCCTGGAGAGGGACTAGCCCGGCTAACTATGGCTACACCTTC. Translation: CAWRGTSPANYGYTF.

A few counts support this clonotype. The chain couples TRBV18 to TRBJ2-1; D uncertain. CDR3 length: 16 amino acids. Germline V gene data show CDR1 as KGHSH and CDR2 as LQKENI. Trimming removed 0 bases at V and 2 bases at J, with 11 bases between. As DNA, the CDR3 is TGTGCCAGCTCACCACCGATCCGGACCGCCTACAATGAGCAGTTCTTC. Amino acid sequence: CASSPPIRTAYNEQFF. The full variable domain, its missing parts supplied by reference TRBV18 and TRBJ2-1, is NAGVMQNPRHLVRRRGQEARLRCSPMKGHSHVYWYRQLPEEGLKFMVYLQKENIIDESGMPKERFSAEFPKEGPSILRIQQVVRGDSAAYFCASSPPIRTAYNEQFFGPGTRLTVL.

This sequence joins TRBV4-2 and TRBJ2-3, with TRBD2 matching over 7 bases. CDR1 LGHNA and CDR2 YNFKEQ come from the germline V gene. The length of the CDR3 is 17 residues. The J segment lost 2 bases and the V segment lost 0 bases, leaving 8 bases of the junction unmatched. The CDR3 sequence is CASSQDPLAGVTDTQYF. The CDR3 nucleotides read TGTGCCAGCAGCCAAGATCCCCTCGCGGGGGTCACAGATACGCAGTATTTT.

The chain is built from TRBV4-2 and TRBJ1-1, with D unresolved. Germline CDR1 reads LGHNA; CDR2 reads YNFKEQ. V lost 4 bases and J lost 5, with 8 bases in between. This CDR3 contains 12 residues. In DNA, the CDR3 is TGTGCCAGCAGCCCCTGGCCAACTGAAGCTTTCTTT. Translation: CASSPWPTEAFF.